Listed below are T cell receptor beta chains from one sample, sequenced in a study of CD8 T cells in Susac syndrome. TCRdb ran MiXCR on the immunoSEQ multiplex PCR reads and lists one entry per CDR3 protein. The data show some 300,000 distinct CDR3 sequences, about 88% seen once. The source material was CD8+ T cells from PBMCs. The receptor set was obtained from a human donor with multiple sclerosis. CDR3s include the opening cysteine and the closing phenylalanine or tryptophan. D genes are given only for firm matches. The size entry is marked missing in some rows and otherwise reads once, few, many or a size class.

>TRBV12-3/TRBV12-4|-|TRBD1|TRBJ2-7
CASSAGTGQYF
TGTGCCAGCAGTGCCGGGACAGGGCAGTACTTC
>TRBV15|-|-|TRBJ2-5
CATSSAGYGETQYF
TGTGCCACCAGCAGTGCTGGGTATGGAGAGACCCAGTACTTC
>TRBV7-9|-|-|TRBJ2-7
CASSWDGVYEQYF
TGTGCCAGCAGCTGGGACGGAGTCTACGAGCAGTACTTC
>TRBV11-2|-|-|TRBJ2-1
CASSRNRAVGNEQFF
TGTGCCAGCAGCCGAAACAGGGCGGTTGGCAATGAGCAGTTCTTC
>TRBV13|once|TRBD2|TRBJ2-7
CASSLGRGLAGDEQYF
TGTGCCAGCAGCTTAGGACGGGGACTAGCCGGGGACGAGCAGTACTTC
>TRBV27|-|-|TRBJ1-4
CASSLVGADEKLFF
TGTGCCAGCAGTTTGGTAGGGGCCGATGAAAAACTGTTTTTT
>TRBV3-1|-|TRBD2|TRBJ2-1
CASSPGRREQVYNEQFF
TGTGCCAGCAGCCCCGGACGGCGGGAGCAGGTCTACAATGAGCAGTTCTTC
>TRBV20-1|-|-|TRBJ2-4
CSASKGTKNIQYF
TGCAGTGCTAGCAAGGGAACCAAAAACATTCAGTACTTC
>TRBV20-1|once|-|TRBJ1-2
CSAREGQGRPYGYTF
TGCAGTGCTAGAGAGGGTCAGGGAAGACCCTATGGCTACACCTTC
>TRBV4-2|-|-|TRBJ2-7
CASSQSSSYEQYF
TGTGCCAGCAGCCAATCCTCCTCCTACGAGCAGTACTTC
>TRBV27|once|TRBD2|TRBJ2-7
CASSLTYWREGQGEQYF
TGTGCCAGCAGTTTAACTTACTGGCGGGAGGGCCAAGGGGAGCAGTACTTC
>TRBV28|-|TRBD1|TRBJ2-5
CASSLGSGTGFVETQYF
TGTGCCAGCAGTTTAGGCTCCGGGACAGGGTTTGTAGAGACCCAGTACTTC
>TRBV10-3|-|TRBD2|TRBJ2-3
CAVKPELAGGPPDTQYF
TGTGCCGTCAAACCGGAACTAGCGGGAGGGCCCCCAGATACGCAGTATTTT
>TRBV18|once|-|TRBJ1-5
CASSPERGDGVHQPQHF
TGTGCCAGCTCACCGGAACGAGGGGACGGTGTCCATCAGCCCCAGCATTTT
>TRBV18|few|-|TRBJ2-6
CASSPPGGSGANVLTF
TGTGCCAGCTCACCACCTGGGGGCTCTGGGGCCAACGTCCTGACTTTC
>TRBV9|-|-|TRBJ1-1
CASSVRPTGGGNTEAFF
TGTGCCAGCAGCGTGAGACCCACCGGAGGGGGGAACACTGAAGCTTTCTTT
>TRBV4-1|once|-|TRBJ2-7
CASSLGLESYEQYF
TGCGCCAGCAGCCTGGGTCTAGAGTCCTACGAGCAGTACTTC
>TRBV20-1|-|TRBD2|TRBJ2-2
CSAAGGWTGELFF
TGCAGTGCTGCGGGAGGTTGGACCGGGGAGCTGTTTTTT
>TRBV12-3/TRBV12-4|-|TRBD1|TRBJ2-2
CASSRTGEGAGELFF
TGTGCCAGCAGTCGGACAGGGGAAGGAGCCGGGGAGCTGTTTTTT
>TRBV7-9|few|-|TRBJ1-5
CASSLGDGHNQPQHF
TGTGCCAGCAGCTTAGGGGACGGCCACAATCAGCCCCAGCATTTT
>TRBV6-1|-|-|TRBJ1-5
CASKLSYNQPQHF
TGTGCCAGCAAGCTGAGTTATAATCAGCCCCAGCATTTT
>TRBV12-3/TRBV12-4|-|-|TRBJ2-1
CASSFSAGSWNEQFF
TGTGCCAGCAGTTTCTCGGCGGGATCTTGGAATGAGCAGTTCTTC
>TRBV9|-|TRBD2|TRBJ2-1
CASSVTTSAPSYNEQFF
TGTGCCAGCAGCGTTACTACTAGCGCTCCATCCTACAATGAGCAGTTCTTC
>TRBV19|-|TRBD1|TRBJ2-7
CASSKYQRQGGEQYF
TGTGCCAGTAGCAAATATCAAAGACAGGGGGGCGAGCAGTACTTC
>TRBV7-2|-|TRBD2|TRBJ2-1
CASSLNIRLADYNEQFF
TGTGCCAGCAGCTTGAACATCCGACTAGCGGACTACAATGAGCAGTTCTTC
>TRBV5-6|-|TRBD1|TRBJ1-6
CASRYTGGALNSPLHF
TGTGCCAGCAGATATACAGGGGGCGCCCTAAATTCACCCCTCCACTTT
>TRBV27|-|-|TRBJ1-4
CASSLSGGFEKLFF
TGTGCCAGCAGTTTATCGGGGGGGTTTGAAAAACTGTTTTTT
>TRBV7-9|few|-|TRBJ2-7
CASSLGRRPYEQYF
TGTGCCAGCAGCTTAGGGCGCAGGCCCTACGAGCAGTACTTC
>TRBV19|-|-|TRBJ1-5
CASSILIAQPQHF
TGTGCCAGTAGTATTCTTATTGCTCAGCCCCAGCATTTT